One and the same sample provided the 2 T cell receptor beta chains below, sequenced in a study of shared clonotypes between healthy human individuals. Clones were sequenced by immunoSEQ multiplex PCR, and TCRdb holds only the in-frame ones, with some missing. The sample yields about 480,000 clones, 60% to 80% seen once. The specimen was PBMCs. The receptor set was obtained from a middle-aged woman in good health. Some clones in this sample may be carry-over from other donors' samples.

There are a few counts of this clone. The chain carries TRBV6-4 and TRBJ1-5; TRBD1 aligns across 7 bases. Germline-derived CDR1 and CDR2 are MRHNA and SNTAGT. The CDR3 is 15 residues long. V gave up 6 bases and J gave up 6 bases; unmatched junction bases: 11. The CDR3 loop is CASSEGTDPTQPQHF. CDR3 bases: TGTGCCAGCAGCGAAGGGACAGACCCTACTCAGCCCCAGCATTTT.

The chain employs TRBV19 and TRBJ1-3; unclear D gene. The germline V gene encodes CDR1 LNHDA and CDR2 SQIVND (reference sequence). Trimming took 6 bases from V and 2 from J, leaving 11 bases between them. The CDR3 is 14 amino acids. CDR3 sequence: CASSIMAAGNTIYF. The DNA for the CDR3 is TGTGCCAGTAGCATTATGGCGGCTGGAAACACCATATATTTT. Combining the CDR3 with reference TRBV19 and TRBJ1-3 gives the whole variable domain DGGITQSPKYLFRKEGQNVTLSCEQNLNHDAMYWYRQDPGQGLRLIYYSQIVNDFQKGDIAEGYSVSREKKESFPLTVTSAQKNPTAFYLCASSIMAAGNTIYFGEGSWLTVV.